The next 5 T cell receptor beta chains were all read from a single sample in a study of early T cells in non-severe SARS-CoV-2 infection. TCRdb processed the 5' RACE reads anew with MiXCR; each CDR3 protein has one entry. The table lists tens of thousands of distinct CDR3 sequences, 8% to 11% of them singletons. The source material was whole blood. These TCRs come from an adult who was a healthcare worker with PCR-confirmed SARS-CoV-2 infection or an uninfected control (not recorded which).

This clonotype has only one observation. V usage is TRBV6-6 and J usage is TRBJ1-2, with unresolved D. Germline V CDR1 and CDR2: MNHNY, SVGAGI (reference sequence). This CDR3 is 14 amino acids long. V lost 6 bases, J lost 4 bases, and 15 bases lay in between. CDR3 in amino acids: CASSPATAGYGYTF. The CDR3 DNA reads TGTGCCAGCAGCCCCGCCACCGCTGGCTATGGCTACACCTTC.

As regards this clonotype: At one of its ends the junction is not consistent with the germline gene, which may arise from a read error. The gene calls are TRBV7-9 and TRBJ2-5; 11 bases line up with TRBD2. The germline V gene has CDR1 SEHNR and CDR2 FQNEAQ (reference sequence). This CDR3 region has 14 residues. CDR3 DNA: TGTGTCAGCAGAGGGACTAGCGGACAAGAGACCCAGTACTTC. This translates into CVSRGTSGQETQYF.

Many counts were recorded for this clonotype. The chain couples TRBV18 to TRBJ1-2; 10 bases are a match to TRBD1. V trimming: 3 bases; J trimming: 8 bases; junction bases outside the gene matches: 6. Germline CDR1 is KGHSH and CDR2 is LQKENI. The CDR3 length is 14 residues. The CDR3 here is CASSPRQGAQGYTF. DNA of the CDR3: TGTGCCAGCTCACCCAGACAGGGGGCGCAGGGCTACACCTTC.

The rearrangement links TRBV20-1 to TRBJ2-7; 7 nucleotides align to TRBD2. The CDR3 length is 12 residues. Germline V gene data show CDR1 as DFQATT and CDR2 as SNEGSKA (reference sequence). V shed 5 bases and J 4 bases; nucleotides not matched to a gene: 5. The CDR3 nucleotides are TGCAGTGCTGGTAGCGGGCGGTACGAGCAGTACTTC. It translates to CSAGSGRYEQYF.

This clonotype has a handful of counts. The chain employs TRBV10-3 and TRBJ2-7; D is unresolved. The CDR3 consists of 14 residues. The V and J ends lost 10 bases and 3 bases respectively, with 19 bases between them. Germline loops: CDR1 ENHRY, CDR2 SYGVKD. CDR3 in amino acids: CATKPGTHHYEQYF. CDR3 DNA sequence: TGTGCCACCAAGCCCGGCACCCACCACTACGAGCAGTACTTC.